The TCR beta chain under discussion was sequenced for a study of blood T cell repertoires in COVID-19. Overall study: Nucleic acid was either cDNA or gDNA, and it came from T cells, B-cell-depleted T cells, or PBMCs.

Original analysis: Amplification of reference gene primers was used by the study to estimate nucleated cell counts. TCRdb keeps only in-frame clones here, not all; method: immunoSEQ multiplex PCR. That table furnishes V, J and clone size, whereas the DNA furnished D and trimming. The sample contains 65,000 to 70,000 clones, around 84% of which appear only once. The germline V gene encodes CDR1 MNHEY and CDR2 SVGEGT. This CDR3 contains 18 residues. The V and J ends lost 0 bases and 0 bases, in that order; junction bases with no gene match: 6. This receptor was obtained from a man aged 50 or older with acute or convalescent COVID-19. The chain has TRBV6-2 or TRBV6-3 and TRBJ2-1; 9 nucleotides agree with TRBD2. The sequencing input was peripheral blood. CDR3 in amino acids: CASSYSGSGGSSYNEQFF. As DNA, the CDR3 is TGTGCCAGCAGTTACTCGGGGAGCGGGGGGAGCTCCTACAATGAGCAGTTCTTC.